The 10 T cell receptor beta chains below come from one sample, sequenced in a study of identical twins. TCRdb re-called the 5' RACE reads through MiXCR, storing one row per CDR3 protein. This sample carries about 190,000 distinct CDR3 sequences, approximately 15% of them seen once, and the ten largest clones take 35% to 45%. The same sample was also used in a study of T cells expressing NK-cell markers.

The sample comprised CD8+ T cells sorted from blood. These receptor sequences come from a woman younger than 30 in good health.

This clonotype was seen many times. The genes are TRBV5-1 and TRBJ2-3; 10 nucleotides agree with TRBD1. This CDR3 comprises 16 residues. CDR1 and CDR2 from the germline V gene are SGHRS and YFSETQ. Trimming cost V 4 bases and J 5 bases; bases outside gene matches: 10. This CDR3 is CASSPSGQGLLDTQYF. The CDR3 nucleotides read TGCGCCAGCAGCCCCTCGGGACAGGGGCTATTAGATACGCAGTATTTT.

This clonotype was counted many times. CDR3 coding DNA: TGTGCCAGCAGCTTAAAAGGGGAGGGTTGCATGAACACTGAAGCTTTCTTT. This translates into CASSLKGEGCMNTEAFF. V and J are TRBV21-1 and TRBJ1-1; the table's D call TRBD1 went unverified against the DNA. TRBV21-1 is given as a pseudogene. The CDR3 totals 17 residues.

This clonotype was seen more than once but under ten times. The chain employs TRBV12-3 or TRBV12-4 and TRBJ2-3; no clear D. CDR3 length: 15 amino acids. Deletions cut 5 bases from V and 0 bases from J, with 12 bases between. The chain's CDR3 is CASSLPTRSTDTQYF. CDR3 nucleotides: TGTGCCAGCAGTCTCCCGACCCGGAGCACAGATACGCAGTATTTT.

The chain carries TRBV12-3 or TRBV12-4 and TRBJ2-3; 7 nucleotides match TRBD2. The junction had 10 bases not matched to a gene; V was cut back by 11 bases and J by 5 bases. CDR3 length equals 13 residues. The CDR3 protein is CACWASGIDTQYF. The CDR3 DNA sequence: TGTGCCTGCTGGGCTAGCGGAATAGATACGCAGTATTTT.

V and J are TRBV6-1 and TRBJ2-3, with D perhaps assigned TRBD1 or TRBD2 (6 bases each). V was shortened by 6 bases and J by 5 bases, with 24 bases between the two germline ends. Germline lookup yields CDR1 MNHNS and CDR2 SASEGT. The CDR3 spans 17 residues. CDR3 residues: CASRGSASQGGGDTQYF. In DNA, the CDR3 is TGTGCCAGCAGGGGTTCAGCGAGCCAAGGGGGAGGAGATACGCAGTATTTT.

There are a few counts of this clonotype. V usage is TRBV7-6 and J usage is TRBJ2-7; a possible D gene is TRBD2 (6 bases). V was shortened by 7 bases and J by 2 bases, with 15 bases between the two germline ends. In germline, CDR1 is SGHVS, CDR2 FNYEAQ. The length of the CDR3 is 14 residues. CDR3 nucleotide sequence: TGTGCCAGCACTCGGGTGGCGGGAACCTACGAGCAGTACTTC. Its translation: CASTRVAGTYEQYF.

The chain carries TRBV12-5 and TRBJ2-3, with D perhaps TRBD1 (6 bases). Per the germline V gene, CDR1 is LGHNT and CDR2 is FRNRAP. The length of the CDR3 is 14 residues. Trimming left V 7 bases short and J 5 bases short, with 16 bases between. The chain's CDR3 is CASAVDSPIDTQYF. The DNA of the CDR3 is TGTGCTAGTGCCGTGGACAGTCCTATAGATACGCAGTATTTT.

This clonotype was seen more than once but under ten times. V usage is TRBV4-2 and J usage is TRBJ1-2, with 9 bases aligning to TRBD1. The CDR3 totals 16 residues. Unmatched junction bases numbered 9, after V lost 1 base and J lost 6 bases. Germline-derived CDR1 and CDR2 are LGHNA and YNFKEQ. CDR3 sequence: CASSQARGQGEDGYTF. DNA for the CDR3: TGTGCCAGCAGCCAAGCGCGGGGACAGGGAGAGGATGGCTACACCTTC.

There are a few counts of this clonotype. The CDR3 sequence is CASSQRPQGGENYGYTF. Written as DNA, the CDR3 is TGCGCCAGCAGCCAGCGACCTCAGGGAGGAGAGAACTATGGCTACACCTTC. The V call is TRBV4-1, the J call TRBJ1-2; D possibly corresponds to TRBD1 (5 bases). Germline V CDR1 and CDR2: MGHRA, YSYEKL. V lost 3 bases to trimming and J lost 2 bases, with 19 bases between them. This CDR3 has 17 amino acids.

The chain couples TRBV6-2 or TRBV6-3 to TRBJ2-7, with no clear D. The CDR3 covers 13 residues. Germline assignment: CDR1 MNHEY and CDR2 SVGEGT. V was cut by 8 bases and J by 5 bases, with 16 bases left in between. The CDR3 loop reads CASCIETWHEQYF. In DNA form, the CDR3 reads TGTGCCAGCTGTATTGAGACATGGCACGAGCAGTACTTC.